Below, 28 T cell receptor beta chains from the same sample are listed, as sequenced in a study of blood T cell repertoires in COVID-19. This table comes from immunoSEQ multiplex PCR, and its TCRdb copy is limited to in-frame clones, with some not included. The sample consists of almost 400,000 clones, 70% to 90% of them appearing once. The sample was PBMCs or T cells enriched from blood (not recorded which). All receptors derive from a woman in her thirties with acute COVID-19.

The genes are TRBV5-5 and TRBJ2-3; TRBD2 aligns across 10 bases. The CDR3 has 16 residues. The trim removed 2 bases at V and 4 bases at J, leaving 7 bases unmatched. Germline V gene lookup returns CDR1 SGHKS and CDR2 YYEKEE (reference sequence). CDR3 sequence (DNA): TGTGCCAGCAGCTTAAGAGCGGGGGGGGCCGCAGATACGCAGTATTTT. As protein: CASSLRAGGAADTQYF.

The J gene is TRBJ2-7, the V gene TRBV24-1; 8 nucleotides agree with TRBD2. The CDR3 loop spans 16 amino acids. The germline gives CDR1 KGHDR, CDR2 SFDVKD. The V and J ends lost 4 bases and 3 bases, in that order; junction bases with no gene match: 10. CDR3 in amino acids: CATSDPGAGGLYEQYF. CDR3 coding DNA: TGTGCCACCAGTGACCCGGGTGCGGGGGGCCTCTACGAGCAGTACTTC.

This chain links TRBV6-5 with TRBJ1-2; TRBD1 matches at 9 bases. This CDR3 has 16 amino acids. Per the germline V gene, CDR1 is MNHEY and CDR2 is SVGAGI. The trim removed 0 bases at V and 6 bases at J, leaving 8 bases unmatched. The CDR3 DNA follows: TGTGCCAGCAGTTACTCGAGACAGGGGGGGATTAATGGCTACACCTTC. It encodes CASSYSRQGGINGYTF.

The chain uses TRBV7-9 and TRBJ2-1; TRBD2 matches at 8 bases. The germline V gene encodes CDR1 SEHNR and CDR2 FQNEAQ (reference sequence). The V and J ends lost 8 bases and 2 bases, in that order; junction bases with no gene match: 8. The CDR3 sequence is 15 residues long. CDR3 loop: CASGPTGGTYNEQFF. CDR3 nucleotide sequence: TGTGCCAGCGGACCTACGGGGGGGACCTACAATGAGCAGTTCTTC.

The chain recombines TRBV5-8 with TRBJ1-5, with 7 bases lining up with TRBD1. The CDR3 is 15 amino acids. The V segment lost 4 bases and the J segment 0 bases; nucleotides outside the gene matches: 4. The V gene's germline CDR1 is SGHTS and CDR2 YDEGEE. The CDR3 nucleotides are TGTGCCAGCAGCCCGGGACAGATTAGCAATCAGCCCCAGCATTTT. This encodes CASSPGQISNQPQHF.

CDR3 residues: CASSPRQRGGGGASYNEQFF. The CDR3 nucleotides are TGTGCCAGCTCACCGCGACAGCGGGGGGGCGGTGGTGCATCCTACAATGAGCAGTTCTTC. The chain links TRBV18 to TRBJ2-1; 10 nucleotides agree with TRBD2. V lost 3 bases to trimming and J lost 1 base; unmatched junction nucleotides: 15. Germline V gene data show CDR1 as KGHSH and CDR2 as LQKENI. This CDR3 contains 20 residues.

This clone was picked up one time. The chain carries TRBV4-2 and TRBJ1-1, with D possibly TRBD1 on 5 matching bases. Trimming shortened V by 1 base and J by 3 bases, and 12 bases separated the two germline ends. The CDR3 covers 15 residues. Germline assignment: CDR1 LGHNA and CDR2 YNFKEQ. The CDR3 sequence is CASSQVSGWDTEAFF. The CDR3 DNA reads as TGTGCCAGCAGCCAAGTGTCAGGGTGGGACACTGAAGCTTTCTTT.

V and J are TRBV7-9 and TRBJ2-1, with TRBD2 matching 8 bases. J was trimmed by 5 bases and V by 5 bases; bases with no gene match: 14. The CDR3 is 17 residues long. The germline CDR1 and CDR2 sequences are SEHNR and FQNEAQ (reference sequence). The CDR3 DNA sequence: TGTGCCAGCAGCCTTAGCGGGATCACAATCCGACACAATGAGCAGTTCTTC. Residues: CASSLSGITIRHNEQFF.

The chain uses TRBV27 and TRBJ1-2; no clear D gene. Trimming removed 3 bases from V and 2 bases from J, with 7 bases in between. This CDR3 comprises 13 residues. CDR1 MNHEY and CDR2 SMNVEV come from the germline V gene (reference sequence). CDR3 coding DNA: TGTGCCAGCAGTTTTGCGGTCAACTATGGCTACACCTTC. It codes for CASSFAVNYGYTF.

A few counts support this clone. The gene calls are TRBV18 and TRBJ1-4; 10 bases fit TRBD1. The germline V gene encodes CDR1 KGHSH and CDR2 LQKENI. Germline trimming cut 3 bases from V and 8 bases from J; bases unmatched to any gene: 6. The length of the CDR3 is 15 residues. The CDR3 DNA follows: TGTGCCAGCTCACCGCAGACAGGGGGCTTAGAAAAACTGTTTTTT. Residues: CASSPQTGGLEKLFF.

The chain links TRBV7-9 to TRBJ2-6; 9 bases agree with TRBD1. This CDR3 spans 19 amino acids. The germline V gene has CDR1 SEHNR and CDR2 FQNEAQ (reference sequence). V lost 4 bases, J lost 0 bases, and 10 bases stayed unmatched. In DNA form, the CDR3 reads TGTGCCAGCAGCTCCCGGACAGGGGAAAGCAGCTCTGGGGCCAACGTCCTGACTTTC. It translates to CASSSRTGESSSGANVLTF.

V usage is TRBV20-1 and J usage is TRBJ2-3, with TRBD1 matching over 7 bases. Looked up from germline, CDR1 is DFQATT and CDR2 is SNEGSKA (reference sequence). V lost 6 bases to trimming and J lost 6 bases; unmatched junction nucleotides: 3. The CDR3 totals 11 residues. DNA for the CDR3: TGCAGTGCGACAGGGCCCGATACGCAGTATTTT. Its protein product is CSATGPDTQYF.

This chain joins TRBV10-3 and TRBJ1-5, with D unresolved. The length of the CDR3 is 12 residues. Deletions cut 3 bases from V and 3 bases from J, with 3 bases between. Germline V gene sequence: CDR1 ENHRY, CDR2 SYGVKD. The CDR3 region has the DNA TGTGCCATCAGTGACAACAATCAGCCCCAGCATTTT. Its translation: CAISDNNQPQHF.

Only a few counts were recorded for this clone. The chain is built from TRBV11-1 and TRBJ1-1, with a weak D call TRBD1 (5 bases). Trimming cost V 6 bases and J 4 bases, with 15 bases left between them. The germline CDR1 and CDR2 sequences are SGHAT and FQDESV (reference sequence). This CDR3 is 14 amino acids long. The CDR3 region is CASRSRVAPTEAFF. The CDR3 nucleotides read TGTGCCAGCAGGTCCAGGGTTGCGCCCACTGAAGCTTTCTTT. The variable domain in full, completed from reference TRBV11-1 and TRBJ1-1, reads EAEVAQSPRYKITEKSQAVAFWCDPISGHATLYWYRQILGQGPELLVQFQDESVVDDSQLPKDRFSAERLKGVDSTLKIQPAELGDSAMYLCASRSRVAPTEAFFGQGTRLTVV.

This rearrangement joins TRBV7-2 to TRBJ1-2; 7 bases are shared with TRBD1. V was pared by 2 bases and J by 0 bases, with 3 bases of the junction left unmatched. Germline V CDR1 and CDR2: SGHTA, FQGNSA. The CDR3 contains 15 residues. The CDR3 DNA is TGTGCCAGCAGCTTAATAGGGGGCTCTAACTATGGCTACACCTTC. Encoded protein: CASSLIGGSNYGYTF.

The chain has TRBV5-1 and TRBJ1-1; D is ambiguous. Trimming left V 0 bases short and J 4 bases short, with 7 bases between. Germline V CDR1 and CDR2: SGHRS, YFSETQ. CDR3 length: 13 residues. CDR3 in amino acids: CASSLERGTEAFF. In DNA, the CDR3 is TGCGCCAGCAGCTTGGAACGGGGCACTGAAGCTTTCTTT.

The chain couples TRBV10-1 to TRBJ2-7, with TRBD1 matching 7 bases. There are 14 residues in the CDR3. Germline CDR1 is WNHNN and CDR2 is SYGVQD (reference sequence). Trimming removed 4 bases from V and 3 bases from J; junction bases left unmatched: 6. The CDR3 loop reads CASSGGTAIYEQYF. The DNA for the CDR3 is TGCGCCAGCAGTGGGGGGACAGCGATCTACGAGCAGTACTTC.

V gene TRBV2 combines with J gene TRBJ1-1; D call uncertain. Trimming took 2 bases from V and 6 from J, leaving 16 bases between them. Germline CDR1 SNHLY, CDR2 FYNNEI. This CDR3 has 15 residues. In DNA form, the CDR3 reads TGTGCCAGCAGTGAATACCCCTCCTCTACTTCTGAAGCTTTCTTT. Residues: CASSEYPSSTSEAFF.

The chain employs TRBV30 and TRBJ2-5, with D maybe TRBD1 (7 bases). Trimming stripped 4 bases from V and 4 bases from J, with 22 bases between. This CDR3 spans 16 amino acids. CDR1 is GTSNPN and CDR2 is SVGIG in the germline V gene (reference sequence). CDR3 nucleotide sequence: TGTGCCTGGAATAGGGATGGAGGGGGCTTTCGAGAGACCCAGTACTTC. Its protein is CAWNRDGGGFRETQYF. Looking up the rest from reference TRBV30 and TRBJ2-5 gives the full variable domain: SQTIHQWPATLVQPVGSPLSLECTVEGTSNPNLYWYRQAAGRGLQLLFYSVGIGQISSEVPQNLSASRPQDRQFILSSKKLLLSDSGFYLCAWNRDGGGFRETQYFGPGTRLLVL.

This clone occurred a few times. This rearrangement joins TRBV19 to TRBJ1-2, with TRBD1 as a possible D gene (5 bases). This CDR3 is built from 13 residues. Trimming took off 3 bases at V and 7 bases at J, with 12 bases between the two ends. The germline V gene has CDR1 LNHDA and CDR2 SQIVND (reference sequence). CDR3 amino acids: CASSIAGQTGYTF. CDR3 nucleotides: TGTGCCAGTAGTATTGCAGGGCAGACTGGCTACACCTTC.

V usage is TRBV15 and J usage is TRBJ1-6; D is unclear. V gave up 1 base and J gave up 3 bases, with 7 bases separating them. The CDR3 contains 15 residues. Germline lookup yields CDR1 LNHNV and CDR2 YYDKDF (reference sequence). Here the CDR3 reads CATSRGEVYNSPLHF. CDR3 nucleotide sequence: TGTGCCACCAGCAGAGGAGAGGTCTATAATTCACCCCTCCACTTT.

The V gene is TRBV5-5, the J gene TRBJ2-5; D perhaps matches TRBD1 (5 bases). There are 15 residues in the CDR3. The V end was cut by 0 bases, the J end by 2 bases, with 11 bases between. CDR1 SGHKS and CDR2 YYEKEE come from the germline V gene (reference sequence). Written as DNA, the CDR3 is TGTGCCAGCAGCTTGGAGGCAGGGTTTCAAGAGACCCAGTACTTC. Its protein product is CASSLEAGFQETQYF.

The chain is built from TRBV27 and TRBJ1-6, with D unresolved. The ends were cut back, 6 bases at V and 1 base at J, with 10 bases in the middle. Germline CDR1 MNHEY, CDR2 SMNVEV (reference sequence). This CDR3 is 15 amino acids long. The CDR3 nucleotides read TGTGCCAGCAGCCTAGGAGGGTCCTATAATTCACCCCTCCACTTT. This sequence encodes CASSLGGSYNSPLHF.

CDR3 DNA: TGTGCCAGCATGTCTGGCAGTCTCTATAATTCACCCCTCCACTTT. Translation: CASMSGSLYNSPLHF. The rearrangement joins TRBV2 to TRBJ1-6; D unresolved. CDR3 size: 15 residues. Between the trimmed V and J ends, which lost 7 bases and 3 bases, there was a span of 13 bases. The germline CDR1 and CDR2 sequences are SNHLY and FYNNEI.

CDR3 region: CATRSTGENTEAFF. CDR3 DNA: TGTGCCACCAGATCGACAGGGGAGAACACTGAAGCTTTCTTT. The genes are TRBV24-1 and TRBJ1-1; the match to TRBD1 covers 8 bases. V dropped 7 bases and J dropped 1; count of bases not matched to a gene: 4. The CDR3 has 14 residues. Germline V gene lookup returns CDR1 KGHDR and CDR2 SFDVKD.

This chain connects TRBV12-5 to TRBJ2-7; TRBD2 is a possible D gene (5 bases). Germline V CDR1 and CDR2: LGHNT, FRNRAP. CDR3 length equals 15 residues. Trimming took off 5 bases at V and 2 bases at J, with 16 bases between the two ends. CDR3 coding DNA: TGTGCTAGTGGTCAACTCCCGGGATCTCCCTACGAGCAGTACTTC. Its protein is CASGQLPGSPYEQYF.

This clone was seen once. The genes are TRBV3-1 (or the pseudogene TRBV3-2) and TRBJ1-3; no clear D. V shed 1 base and J shed 0 bases, with 13 bases lying between them. This CDR3 contains 17 residues. Looked up from germline, CDR1 is LGHDT and CDR2 is YNNKEL (reference sequence). CDR3 sequence: CASSQGSNRYSGNTIYF. The CDR3 nucleotides are TGTGCCAGCAGCCAAGGGTCTAACCGTTACTCTGGAAACACCATATATTTT.

This chain's CDR3 is CASMGFSNTGELFF. Here the CDR3 DNA reads TGTGCCAGCATGGGCTTTTCGAACACCGGGGAGCTGTTTTTT. V gene TRBV6-5 combines with J gene TRBJ2-2; D unclear. Germline V gives CDR1 MNHEY, CDR2 SVGAGI. The CDR3 is made up of 14 amino acids. V was trimmed by 7 bases and J by 0 bases, leaving 9 bases between them.